This TCR beta chain was sequenced for a study of blood T cell repertoires in COVID-19 (dated by TCRdb to 2018 to 2020). Regarding the research as a whole: The collaborator samples originated in the United States, Italy and Spain and spanned the acute and convalescent phases of COVID-19. The prospective study material was composed of cDNA or gDNA derived from T cells, B-cell-depleted T cells, or PBMCs. Nearly every sample came with metadata listing a de-identified subject ID, COVID-19 status, age in years and sex. Deeply sampled blood TCRbeta repertoires from subjects exposed to, actively infected with, or recovered from COVID-19 were included in the dataset. A freely available public database, intended as a resource for researchers studying the immune response to SARS-CoV-2, is where the repertoires were released. Where available, HLA class I and class II types were obtained from metadata supplied by the sample provider rather than from assay-based typing. The samples were drawn from two sources: the first 160 participants of the ongoing ImmuneRACE study, and 1,254 subjects contributed by 6 global collaborators. Points the paper makes about the study in general: The amount of clinical and demographic metadata varied by source and participant and was provided uncurated.

TCRbeta CDR3 regions were amplified from genomic DNA by means of the immunoSEQ Assay, a bias-controlled multiplex PCR. The study's own analysis went as follows. The number of nucleated cells in each sample was estimated from the amplification of reference gene primers within the assay. To quantify the absolute abundance of each unique TCRbeta CDR3 rearrangement, sequence reads were collapsed and filtered. For each sample, productive Simpson clonality was calculated as the square root of Simpson's diversity index over productive rearrangements. In its TCRdb copy, this immuneACCESS table keeps in-frame sequences only and misses some clones. Where compared with another copy, unresolved V genes explain less than half of these, and the others have no known cause. The D gene and trimming were derived from the DNA, and the V and J assignments and clone size from that table. In all, the sample holds roughly 340,000 clones, and more than 80% of those were seen once. Clones ranked in the top ten supply around 3% of the sample.

At one collaborating source in Seattle, patients were enrolled during active infection and were followed longitudinally through the course of disease. Each collaborating institution followed its own protocols to collect whole blood in K2EDTA tubes. Collaborator samples were shipped for TCRbeta analysis as frozen whole blood, isolated PBMCs, or DNA extracted from either sample type. On this clone itself: Its antigen is unknown. No per-base quality is available; no much larger clone lies one base away.

The material sequenced was peripheral blood. The TCR was taken from a woman in her 30s with COVID-19, enrolled during active disease.

Here the CDR3 is given as CARSIHTGANQPQHF. Here is the DNA: TGTGCCAGAAGCATACATACAGGGGCGAATCAGCCCCAGCATTTT. The chain couples TRBV5-3 to TRBJ1-5; TRBD1 agrees with 7 junctional bases. TRBV5-3 is labeled an ORF, and its function is uncertain. V and J are trimmed by 4 bases and 4 bases, and the gene matches miss 8 bases of the junction. The cysteine opens and the phenylalanine closes a CDR3 of 15 amino acids. Solely the CDR3 DNA is kept, with 45 bases framed from the first base.